One sample yielded the 11 T cell receptor beta chains listed below, sequenced in a study of CD8 T cells in ankylosing spondylitis. TCRdb called the 5' RACE reads again in MiXCR, with one record for every CDR3 protein. The sample lists 150,000 to 200,000 distinct CDR3 sequences, about 20% occurring once. The material sequenced was blood, either unsorted or a sorted T cell fraction (not recorded which). These receptors were collected from a male donor aged 10 to 35 with ankylosing spondylitis or in good health (not recorded which).

This clonotype was observed a handful of times. The genes are TRBV18 and TRBJ2-6; maybe TRBD2 (5 bases). V was trimmed by 3 bases and J by 4 bases, leaving 13 bases between them. CDR1 is KGHSH and CDR2 is LQKENI in the germline V gene. The length of the CDR3 is 16 residues. The CDR3 nucleotides read TGTGCCAGCTCACCCAACCGAGGGTCAGGGGCCAACGTCCTGACTTTC. Translated, it gives CASSPNRGSGANVLTF. The variable domain in full, completed from reference TRBV18 and TRBJ2-6, reads NAGVMQNPRHLVRRRGQEARLRCSPMKGHSHVYWYRQLPEEGLKFMVYLQKENIIDESGMPKERFSAEFPKEGPSILRIQQVVRGDSAAYFCASSPNRGSGANVLTFGAGSRLTVL.

This clonotype has more than one count but fewer than ten. A much larger clone lies a single base off, so this may be a read error. The chain combines TRBV29-1 with TRBJ2-1; D is undetermined. Trimming pared 4 bases from V and 4 bases from J, leaving 2 bases between. CDR1 SQVTM and CDR2 ANQGSEA come from the germline V gene. The CDR3 runs 10 residues. CDR3 sequence: CSVGYNEQFF. CDR3 in DNA: TGCAGCGTTGGATACAATGAGCAGTTCTTC.

In this sample, this clonotype turned up many times. This chain links TRBV18 with TRBJ1-3; D gene uncertain. The CDR3 consists of 15 residues. Trimming stripped 2 bases from V and 0 bases from J, with 8 bases between. CDR1 and CDR2 from the germline V gene are KGHSH and LQKENI. The CDR3 DNA is TGTGCCAGCTCACCAAACTCAGGCTCTGGAAACACCATATATTTT. Its protein product is CASSPNSGSGNTIYF.

This clonotype was seen ten or more times. The V gene is TRBV29-1, the J gene TRBJ2-5; 7 bases align to TRBD1. From germline, CDR1 is SQVTM and CDR2 ANQGSEA. This CDR3 is 12 amino acids long. V lost 6 bases, J lost 3 bases, and 4 bases stayed unmatched. The CDR3 region has the DNA TGCAGCGTCACCGGGACAGAAGAGACCCAGTACTTC. This sequence encodes CSVTGTEETQYF.

This chain connects TRBV7-2 to TRBJ2-7, with TRBD2 as a possible D gene (6 bases). V shed 2 bases and J shed 5 bases, with 19 bases lying between them. The CDR3 loop spans 16 amino acids. CDR1 SGHTA and CDR2 FQGNSA come from the germline V gene. The CDR3 sequence: CASSLIMASAGDEQYF. Here the CDR3 DNA reads TGTGCCAGCAGCTTAATAATGGCTAGCGCTGGCGACGAGCAGTACTTC.

The V gene is TRBV20-1, the J gene TRBJ1-2; D not resolved. There are 14 residues in the CDR3. Between the trimmed V and J ends, which lost 3 bases and 3 bases, there was a span of 14 bases. The germline V gene encodes CDR1 DFQATT and CDR2 SNEGSKA (reference sequence). The CDR3 nucleotides read TGCAGTGCTAGCATTCGGAAGGGTCACTATGGCTACACCTTC. Its protein product is CSASIRKGHYGYTF.

Many counts were recorded for this clonotype. V usage is TRBV4-3 and J usage is TRBJ2-1, with a possible D match to TRBD2 (5 bases). This CDR3 region has 16 residues. With 1 base removed from V and 0 bases from J, the gap between germline ends came to 10 bases. Germline V CDR1 and CDR2: LGHNA, YSLEER. CDR3 nucleotides: TGCGCCAGCAGCCAAGGGTCAGCGGCCTCCTACAATGAGCAGTTCTTC. Translating gives CASSQGSAASYNEQFF.

This clonotype was found many times. This rearrangement joins TRBV7-9 to TRBJ2-7; D call uncertain. The V end was cut by 7 bases, the J end by 3 bases, with 10 bases between. The CDR3 loop spans 12 amino acids. CDR1 and CDR2 (germline): SEHNR, FQNEAQ (reference sequence). CDR3 sequence reads: CASTPGVYEQYF. The CDR3 DNA follows: TGTGCCAGCACCCCAGGTGTCTACGAGCAGTACTTC.

The chain couples TRBV4-1 to TRBJ2-7, with D perhaps matching TRBD2 (5 bases). Germline V lookup: CDR1 MGHRA, CDR2 YSYEKL. The V and J ends lost 0 bases and 2 bases respectively, with 8 bases between them. This CDR3 is built from 14 residues. The DNA of the CDR3 is TGCGCCAGCAGCCAAGATCGGACTGCCTACGAGCAGTACGTC. This translates into CASSQDRTAYEQYV.

This clonotype has at least ten counts. This chain joins TRBV20-1 and TRBJ2-2; 12 nucleotides agree with TRBD2. With V trimmed by 1 base and J by 6 bases, 6 bases remained unmatched. This CDR3 comprises 16 residues. The V gene's germline CDR1 is DFQATT and CDR2 SNEGSKA (reference sequence). CDR3 DNA: TGCAGTGCTAGAGCCAGACTAGCGGGAGCTCCCGGGGAGCTGTTTTTT. Protein product: CSARARLAGAPGELFF.

J is TRBJ2-2 and V is TRBV6-5; D is possibly TRBD1 (5 bases). The CDR3 contains 15 residues. The germline V and J ends were trimmed by 0 bases and 1 base, with 6 bases remaining between them. Germline V gene sequence: CDR1 MNHEY, CDR2 SVGAGI. In DNA form, the CDR3 reads TGTGCCAGCAGTTACTCGGGGCTGAACACCGGGGAGCTGTTTTTT. Translating it yields CASSYSGLNTGELFF.